This TCR beta chain was captured by sequencing in a study of blood T cells in healthy people across ages. Overall study results and limits: Long-lived and aged donors differed, with more naive CD4+ cells and higher diversity in the long-lived. Total diversity from one million sequenced T cells was likely underestimated.

Isolated PBMCs totaled at least 7 million in each sample. Extraction of total RNA produced a minimum of 5.5 micrograms from each sample. This clonotype occurred a few times. Its antigen is unidentified. CDR3 size: 15 residues. Germline V gives CDR1 SEHNR, CDR2 FQNEAQ (reference sequence). Trimming cost V 5 bases and J 6 bases, with 17 bases left between them. Combining a sample-barcoded 5' primer with a J-beta primer mix, a second PCR ran for roughly 7 to 11 cycles. Using its own MiXCR run on the 5' RACE reads, TCRdb lists one record per CDR3 protein. The table shows 700,000 or so distinct CDR3 sequences, with about a fifth occurring only once.

The sequence derives from a man between 65 and 85 years old in good health. This chain connects TRBV7-9 to TRBJ1-5, with TRBD1 as a possible D gene (5 bases). What was sequenced was blood. The CDR3 DNA reads as TGTGCCAGCAGCCCGGGGACGGCCAGAGTTCAGCCCCAGCATTTT. Amino acid sequence: CASSPGTARVQPQHF.